These 5 T cell receptor beta chains were sequenced from one sample in a study of blood T cell repertoires in COVID-19. Clones were read by immunoSEQ multiplex PCR, and TCRdb kept only the in-frame ones, dropping some. This table holds under 350,000 clones, about 82% found once. The sequenced material came from peripheral blood. The source of these receptors is a human donor in a cohort sampled during active COVID-19.

The V gene is TRBV6-5, the J gene TRBJ2-7, with 10 bases fitting TRBD2. This CDR3 has 14 residues. Trimming at V came to 4 bases and at J to 2 bases, leaving 2 bases not matched to a gene. Germline V gives CDR1 MNHEY, CDR2 SVGAGI. The CDR3 nucleotides are TGTGCCAGCAGTTTAGCGGGGGGTACCTACGAGCAGTACTTC. Residues: CASSLAGGTYEQYF.

The chain employs TRBV10-2 and TRBJ1-5, with 7 bases fitting TRBD1. CDR1 and CDR2 (germline): WSHSY, SAAADI. The CDR3 runs 15 residues. The V and J ends lost 9 bases and 2 bases, in that order; junction bases with no gene match: 10. For the CDR3, the DNA is TGCGCCAGTTGGGACAGTTCTCTGGGCAATCAGCCCCAGCATTTT. Protein sequence: CASWDSSLGNQPQHF.

The V gene is TRBV6-5, the J gene TRBJ1-2; tentatively, D is TRBD1 (5 bases). This CDR3 region has 16 residues. In germline, CDR1 is MNHEY, CDR2 SVGAGI. Trimming took 4 bases from V and 2 from J, leaving 17 bases between them. The CDR3 reads CASSSVLRQINYGYTF. CDR3 nucleotide sequence: TGTGCCAGCAGTTCCGTACTACGACAGATAAACTATGGCTACACCTTC.

This clone was detected only a few times. The DNA of the CDR3 is TGTGCCAGCAGCCGCGGGGAACTAGCGCCGAATGAGCAGTTCTTC. Its translation: CASSRGELAPNEQFF. This chain links TRBV3-1 (or the pseudogene TRBV3-2) with TRBJ2-1; 7 bases match TRBD2. The length of the CDR3 is 15 residues. After removal of 4 bases from V and 7 bases from J, the junction contained 10 bases not matched to a gene. Germline CDR1 and CDR2: LGHDT and YNNKEL (reference sequence).

The chain joins TRBV2 to TRBJ1-1, with D possibly matching TRBD1 (5 bases). Germline-derived CDR1 and CDR2 are SNHLY and FYNNEI. The ends were cut back, 8 bases at V and 0 bases at J, with 16 bases in the middle. The CDR3 loop spans 15 amino acids. CDR3 DNA sequence: TGTGCCAGCGGCGAAGGGACTAATATGAACACTGAAGCTTTCTTT. Translation: CASGEGTNMNTEAFF.